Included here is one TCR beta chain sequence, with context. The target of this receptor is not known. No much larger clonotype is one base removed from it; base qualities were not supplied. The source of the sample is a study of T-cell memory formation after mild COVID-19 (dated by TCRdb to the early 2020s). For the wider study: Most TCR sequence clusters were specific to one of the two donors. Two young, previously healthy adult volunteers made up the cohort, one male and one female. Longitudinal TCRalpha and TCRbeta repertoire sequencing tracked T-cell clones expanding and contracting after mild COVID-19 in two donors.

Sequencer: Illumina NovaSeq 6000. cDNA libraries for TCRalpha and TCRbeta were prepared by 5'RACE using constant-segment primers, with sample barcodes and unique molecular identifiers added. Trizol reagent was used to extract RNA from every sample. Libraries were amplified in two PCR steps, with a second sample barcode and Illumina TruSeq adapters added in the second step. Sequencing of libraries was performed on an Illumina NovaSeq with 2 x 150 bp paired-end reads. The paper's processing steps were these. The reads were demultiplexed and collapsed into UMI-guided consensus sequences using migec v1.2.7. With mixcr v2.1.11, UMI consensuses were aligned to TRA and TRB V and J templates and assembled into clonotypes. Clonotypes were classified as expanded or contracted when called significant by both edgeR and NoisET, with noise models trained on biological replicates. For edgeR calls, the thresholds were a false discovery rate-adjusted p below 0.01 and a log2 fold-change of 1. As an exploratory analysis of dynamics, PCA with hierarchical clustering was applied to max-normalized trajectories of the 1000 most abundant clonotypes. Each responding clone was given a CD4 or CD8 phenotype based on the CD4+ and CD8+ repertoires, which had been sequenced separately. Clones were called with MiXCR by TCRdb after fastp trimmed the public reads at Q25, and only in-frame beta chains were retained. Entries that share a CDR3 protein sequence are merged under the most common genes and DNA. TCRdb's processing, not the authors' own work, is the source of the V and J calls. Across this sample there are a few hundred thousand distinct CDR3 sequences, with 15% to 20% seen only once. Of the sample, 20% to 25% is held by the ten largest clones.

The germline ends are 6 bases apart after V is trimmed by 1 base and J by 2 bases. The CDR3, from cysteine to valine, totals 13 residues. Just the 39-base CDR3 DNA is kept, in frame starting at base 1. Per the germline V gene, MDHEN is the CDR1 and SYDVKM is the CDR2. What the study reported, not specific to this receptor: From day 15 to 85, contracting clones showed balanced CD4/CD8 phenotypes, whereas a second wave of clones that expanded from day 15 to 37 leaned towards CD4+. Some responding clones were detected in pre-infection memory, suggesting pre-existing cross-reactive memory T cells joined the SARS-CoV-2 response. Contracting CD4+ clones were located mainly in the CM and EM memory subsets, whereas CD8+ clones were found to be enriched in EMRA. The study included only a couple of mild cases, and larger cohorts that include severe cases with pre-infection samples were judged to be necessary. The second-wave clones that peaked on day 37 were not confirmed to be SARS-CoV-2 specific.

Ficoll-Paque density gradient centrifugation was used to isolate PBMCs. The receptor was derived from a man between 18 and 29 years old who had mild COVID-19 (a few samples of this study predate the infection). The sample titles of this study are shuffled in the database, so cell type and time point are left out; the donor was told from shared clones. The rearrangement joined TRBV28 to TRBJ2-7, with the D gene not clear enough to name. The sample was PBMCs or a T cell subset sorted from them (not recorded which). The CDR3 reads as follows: CASSLYGAYEQYV. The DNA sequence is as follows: TGTGCCAGCAGTTTATATGGGGCCTACGAGCAGTACGTC.